This T cell receptor (beta chain) was obtained from a study of naive and memory T cell subsets. Germline V gene lookup returns CDR1 MNHEY and CDR2 SMNVEV (reference sequence). The CDR3 runs 15 residues. The V segment lost 2 bases and the J segment 2 bases; nucleotides outside the gene matches: 3. Both TRBC1 and TRBC2 were covered by a beta constant-region primer of two equimolar oligonucleotides. Ligated cDNA was amplified by four rounds of PCR with nested alpha and beta constant-region primers and SP2. From the UMI-ligation and nested PCR reads, TCRdb called clonotypes with MiXCR, one entry per CDR3 protein. The sample shows just over 80,000 distinct CDR3 sequences, approximately 9.2% of them seen only once.

This receptor was taken from a human donor in good health. Material: naive CD8+ T cells from blood. The rearrangement links TRBV27 to TRBJ2-5; 9 bases are a match to TRBD1. Written as DNA, the CDR3 is TGTGCCAGCAGTTTAGACAGGGGGGCTCAAGAGACCCAGTACTTC. The encoded protein is CASSLDRGAQETQYF.